The source of this T cell receptor (beta chain) is a study of blood T cell repertoires in COVID-19 (dated by TCRdb to about 2020). About the full investigation: Samples from collaborators originated in the United States, Italy and Spain and spanned both the acute and convalescent phases of COVID-19. The material from the prospective study consisted of cDNA or gDNA derived from T cells, B-cell-depleted T cells, or PBMCs. Subjects who had been exposed to COVID-19, were actively infected with it, or had recovered from it provided the deeply sampled blood TCRbeta repertoires that made up the dataset. The repertoires were released in a freely available public database meant as a resource for research on the immune response to SARS-CoV-2. Samples were obtained from the ongoing ImmuneRACE study (first 160 participants) and from 1,254 subjects provided by 6 global collaborators. Sample metadata almost always included a de-identified subject ID, COVID-19 status, age in years and sex. Where available, HLA class I and class II types were taken from metadata supplied by the sample provider and were not determined by assay-based typing. Points the paper makes about the study in general: The amount of clinical and demographic metadata varied by source and participant and was provided uncurated.

The germline V gene yields MDHEN for CDR1 and SYDVKM for CDR2. V lost 5 bases and J lost 0 bases; the stretch between them is 8 bases long. The CDR3 measures 14 amino acids from cysteine to phenylalanine. Only the CDR3 portion is preserved as DNA: 42 bases, with reading frame beginning at the first base. Whole blood was collected in K2EDTA tubes by collaborating institutions according to the institutions' own protocols. For TCRbeta analysis, collaborator samples were shipped as frozen whole blood, as isolated PBMCs, or as DNA extracted from either sample type. The immunoSEQ Assay, a bias-controlled multiplex PCR, was used to amplify TCRbeta CDR3 regions from genomic DNA. The study's processing was this. Within the assay, amplification of reference gene primers was used to estimate how many nucleated cells each sample contained. To quantify the absolute abundance of each unique TCRbeta CDR3 rearrangement, sequence reads were collapsed and filtered. For each sample, productive Simpson clonality was calculated as the square root of Simpson's diversity index across productive rearrangements. Entries here come from immuneACCESS through TCRdb and include only in-frame sequences with V and J called. Some clones fail to appear in such tables; in the studies checked, an unresolved V gene covers under half of the shortfall, and the cause of the remainder is unknown. V and J calls and clone size are as listed in that table; D and trimming were resolved from the DNA. This sample lists some 30,000 clones; approximately 87% were detected once. Around 40% of the sample comes from the top ten.

Note on this clone: Its recognized antigen is unknown. Base qualities are not provided; no much larger clone lies one nucleotide away.

Sequenced material: peripheral blood. The rearrangement combines TRBV28 with TRBJ1-3; no D segment can be confidently identified. The source is a human donor in a cohort sampled during active COVID-19. The base sequence is TGTGCCAGCAGTCCCCCGTCCTCTGGAAACACCATATATTTT. Translated, this gives CASSPPSSGNTIYF.